This T cell receptor beta chain was sequenced during a study of blood T cell repertoires in COVID-19. The data were produced by immunoSEQ multiplex PCR, yet TCRdb's version contains in-frame clones alone and is incomplete. The repertoire holds a few hundred thousand clones, almost 85% seen once, with over 14% in the top ten. In assigning cohorts, the study relied on participant-reported clinical history. Germline V gene lookup returns CDR1 MNHEY and CDR2 SMNVEV (reference sequence). This CDR3 is built from 13 residues. The V gene end was trimmed by 5 bases and the J gene end by 6 bases; junction bases not matched to a gene: 7.

The sequenced sample was PBMCs or T cells enriched from blood (not recorded which). This chain connects TRBV27 to TRBJ2-7; 7 nucleotides match TRBD1. This sequence originates from a man aged 40-50 years who had recovered from COVID-19. CDR3 in DNA: TGTGCCAGCAGTCCCACGACAGGGCGCGAGCAGTACTTC. Translation gives CASSPTTGREQYF.